Presented here are 23 T cell receptor beta chains from one specimen sequenced in a study of blood T cell repertoires in COVID-19. Measured with immunoSEQ multiplex PCR; TCRdb has only the in-frame clones, and not every one. The data contain roughly 330,000 clones, 88% of them singletons. Sequenced input: peripheral blood. Receptor source: a woman aged 45-59 years with active or convalescent COVID-19.

This sequence joins TRBV7-9 and TRBJ2-5; possibly TRBD2 for D (5 bases). Germline V CDR1 and CDR2: SEHNR, FQNEAQ (reference sequence). The V gene lost 2 bases and the J gene lost 4 bases, with 8 bases spanning the gap. The CDR3 spans 13 residues. The CDR3 spells CASSLRGSETQYF. CDR3 sequence (DNA): TGTGCCAGCAGCTTACGGGGTTCAGAGACCCAGTACTTC.

V and J are TRBV21-1 and TRBJ2-6; TRBD2, the table's D call, was not compared with the DNA. TRBV21-1 is a known pseudogene. CDR3 size: 17 residues. The CDR3 nucleotides are TGTGCCAGCAGCAAAGGCGAGATCCGCTCTGGGGCCAACGTCCTGACTTTC. It codes for CASSKGEIRSGANVLTF.

CDR3 sequence (DNA): TGTGCCAGCGGGCTTAGCGGGAGTCCCAATGAGCAGTTCTTC. It yields the protein CASGLSGSPNEQFF. The V and J genes are TRBV2 and TRBJ2-1, with 9 bases lining up with TRBD2. The trim removed 8 bases at V and 6 bases at J, leaving 8 bases unmatched. CDR1 and CDR2 (germline): SNHLY, FYNNEI. The CDR3 length is 14 residues.

This clone was seen just once. V gene TRBV28 combines with J gene TRBJ2-7; TRBD1 is a possible D gene (6 bases). V shed 7 bases and J shed 0 bases, with 13 bases lying between them. The CDR3 spans 14 residues. CDR1 and CDR2 (germline): MDHEN, SYDVKM. The CDR3: CASKRTASSYEQYF. The CDR3 region has the DNA TGTGCCAGCAAGAGGACAGCGAGCTCCTACGAGCAGTACTTC.

This chain connects TRBV19 to TRBJ2-3; the match to TRBD1 covers 11 bases. The CDR3 is 16 amino acids. The germline V gene encodes CDR1 LNHDA and CDR2 SQIVND (reference sequence). V gave up 11 bases and J gave up 0 bases; unmatched junction bases: 10. The CDR3 loop is CASADRGHTSTDTQYF. CDR3 sequence (DNA): TGTGCCTCGGCGGACAGGGGGCATACTAGCACAGATACGCAGTATTTT.

The chain recombines TRBV5-1 with TRBJ2-7; D uncertain. From germline, CDR1 is SGHRS and CDR2 YFSETQ. The germline V and J ends were trimmed by 1 base and 7 bases, with 9 bases remaining between them. The CDR3 totals 12 residues. CDR3 in DNA: TGCGCCAGCAGCTTGTCCTCCCTGGAGCAGTACTTC. It is translated as CASSLSSLEQYF.

This sequence joins TRBV18 and TRBJ1-5; TRBD1 aligns across 9 bases. Germline values: CDR1 KGHSH, CDR2 LQKENI. Germline trimming cut 1 base from V and 11 bases from J; bases unmatched to any gene: 12. CDR3 length: 16 amino acids. The CDR3, as DNA: TGTGCCAGCTCACCACAGGGGACAGGGACTGGGTCGACCCAGCATTTT. Its translation is CASSPQGTGTGSTQHF.

The V and J genes are TRBV7-9 and TRBJ2-1; tentative D call: TRBD2 (6 bases). Trimming left V 5 bases short and J 5 bases short, with 10 bases between. There are 13 residues in the CDR3. Germline lookup yields CDR1 SEHNR and CDR2 FQNEAQ (reference sequence). As DNA, the CDR3 is TGTGCCAGCAGCGCGGGACTTCACAATGAGCAGTTCTTC. This sequence encodes CASSAGLHNEQFF.

The J gene is TRBJ1-2, the V gene TRBV27; 10 bases agree with TRBD1. In germline, CDR1 is MNHEY, CDR2 SMNVEV (reference sequence). CDR3 length: 16 residues. Trimming removed 2 bases from V and 6 bases from J; junction bases left unmatched: 9. This CDR3 reads CASSLRAGGQGDGYTF. The CDR3 region has the DNA TGTGCCAGCAGTTTAAGGGCCGGAGGACAGGGGGATGGCTACACCTTC.

The V and J genes are TRBV21-1 and TRBJ1-2; the tabulated D call, TRBD1, remains unverified against the DNA. TRBV21-1 is recorded as a pseudogene. CDR3 size: 19 residues. The CDR3 is CASSPNRGTGGYSSYGYTF. The CDR3 DNA follows: TGTGCCAGCAGCCCCAATCGGGGGACAGGGGGATACTCGAGCTATGGCTACACCTTC.

The chain joins TRBV27 to TRBJ1-1, with D perhaps matching TRBD1 (5 bases). The V end was cut by 5 bases, the J end by 4 bases, with 14 bases between. The CDR3 has 14 residues. Germline V lookup: CDR1 MNHEY, CDR2 SMNVEV (reference sequence). The CDR3 DNA follows: TGTGCCAGCAGTGCCCTCAGGGTGAGCACTGAAGCTTTCTTT. Its protein is CASSALRVSTEAFF.

This clone was recorded a few times. This chain joins TRBV19 and TRBJ2-1; 9 nucleotides align to TRBD2. In germline, CDR1 is LNHDA, CDR2 SQIVND (reference sequence). V shed 3 bases, J shed 15 bases, and the junction held 9 bases outside the gene matches. The CDR3 sequence is 13 residues long. CDR3 sequence (DNA): TGTGCCAGTAGTATGGGACCGGGACTAGCTTTGTTCTTC. Its translation is CASSMGPGLALFF.

A single count supports this clone. The CDR3 region has the DNA TGTGCCAGCAGTCCATTTCTGGGCAGGGGGCAAGAAAAACTGTTTTTT. Translation gives CASSPFLGRGQEKLFF. V gene TRBV7-9 combines with J gene TRBJ1-4, with TRBD1 identical over 8 bases. Per germline, CDR1 SEHNR and CDR2 FQNEAQ (reference sequence). Trimming took 6 bases from V and 8 from J; bases not matched to a gene: 14. The CDR3 spans 16 residues.

The V call is TRBV2, the J call TRBJ2-6; TRBD1 matches 9 bases. The trim removed 6 bases at V and 0 bases at J, leaving 9 bases unmatched. This CDR3 is built from 18 residues. Looked up from germline, CDR1 is SNHLY and CDR2 is FYNNEI. The CDR3 coding sequence is TGTGCCAGCAGCTCCGGGACAGGGTCTGGCTCTGGGGCCAACGTCCTGACTTTC. Its protein product is CASSSGTGSGSGANVLTF.

The chain employs TRBV5-1 and TRBJ1-1; perhaps TRBD1 as D (5 bases). The CDR3 runs to 16 residues. Per germline, CDR1 SGHRS and CDR2 YFSETQ. Trimming removed 5 bases at V and 1 base at J, with 18 bases between. CDR3 in DNA: TGCGCCAGCAGTCGAAGGGGCCAACTTAGGAACACTGAAGCTTTCTTT. Its translation is CASSRRGQLRNTEAFF.

The chain links TRBV24-1 to TRBJ2-7, with TRBD1 as a possible D gene (6 bases). Trimming cost V 4 bases and J 2 bases, with 8 bases left between them. The CDR3 has 13 residues. Looked up from germline, CDR1 is KGHDR and CDR2 is SFDVKD. The CDR3 bases are TGTGCCACCAGTGACGACAGGCCCTACGAGCAGTACTTC. Translated: CATSDDRPYEQYF.

The gene calls are TRBV28 and TRBJ1-4; 8 bases are a match to TRBD1. This CDR3 is 15 amino acids long. The trim removed 10 bases at V and 7 bases at J, leaving 14 bases unmatched. Germline V CDR1 and CDR2: MDHEN, SYDVKM. The CDR3 reads CATSPNRGNGEKLFF. DNA for the CDR3: TGTGCCACCTCGCCAAACAGGGGGAACGGTGAAAAACTGTTTTTT.

The chain employs TRBV28 and TRBJ2-4, with a weak D call TRBD1 (6 bases). CDR1 is MDHEN and CDR2 is SYDVKM in the germline V gene. The ends were cut back, 6 bases at V and 0 bases at J, with 24 bases in the middle. This CDR3 has 19 residues. The CDR3 here is CASSARPPLQGLAKNIQYF. DNA for the CDR3: TGTGCCAGCAGCGCTCGCCCCCCCTTACAGGGTTTAGCCAAAAACATTCAGTACTTC.

The count of this clone is one. V usage is TRBV15 and J usage is TRBJ2-1; a possible D gene is TRBD1 (6 bases). V was shortened by 6 bases and J by 0 bases, with 15 bases between the two germline ends. The CDR3 is made up of 16 amino acids. Germline loops: CDR1 LNHNV, CDR2 YYDKDF (reference sequence). The CDR3 reads CATRRNRVRSYNEQFF. The CDR3 region has the DNA TGTGCCACCAGGAGAAACAGGGTCCGCTCCTACAATGAGCAGTTCTTC.

V and J are TRBV7-8 and TRBJ1-5; 9 bases map to TRBD1. In germline, CDR1 is SGHVS, CDR2 FQNEAQ. After removal of 3 bases from V and 4 bases from J, the junction contained 4 bases not matched to a gene. The CDR3 spans 15 residues. CDR3 loop: CASSFQGQGNQPQHF. In nucleotides, the CDR3 is TGTGCCAGCAGCTTCCAGGGACAGGGTAATCAGCCCCAGCATTTT. The whole variable domain, remainder taken from reference TRBV7-8 and TRBJ1-5, is GAGVSQSPRYKVAKRGQDVALRCDPISGHVSLFWYQQALGQGPEFLTYFQNEAQLDKSGLPSDRFFAERPEGSVSTLKIQRTQQEDSAVYLCASSFQGQGNQPQHFGDGTRLSIL.

The chain joins TRBV4-1 to TRBJ2-1, with D uncertain. This CDR3 has 14 amino acids. Germline V gene sequence: CDR1 MGHRA, CDR2 YSYEKL. Trimming removed 1 base at V and 15 bases at J, with 19 bases between. CDR3 region: CASSQALTTLIRFF. CDR3 coding DNA: TGCGCCAGCAGCCAAGCCCTCACGACTTTAATCCGGTTCTTC.

The J gene is TRBJ2-3, the V gene TRBV7-3, with a possible D match to TRBD2 (6 bases). The CDR3 length is 15 residues. The ends were cut back, 5 bases at V and 0 bases at J, with 12 bases in the middle. Germline lookup yields CDR1 SGHTA and CDR2 FQGTGA. CDR3 sequence reads: CASSPGETSTDTQYF. As DNA, the CDR3 is TGTGCCAGCAGCCCGGGGGAGACTAGCACAGATACGCAGTATTTT.

The chain joins TRBV30 to TRBJ1-4; a possible D gene is TRBD1 (6 bases). The ends were cut back, 4 bases at V and 5 bases at J, with 11 bases in the middle. The V gene's germline CDR1 is GTSNPN and CDR2 SVGIG (reference sequence). The CDR3 is 13 residues long. Here the CDR3 reads CAWNGGGNEKLFF. CDR3 in DNA: TGTGCCTGGAATGGGGGGGGCAATGAAAAACTGTTTTTT. Together with reference TRBV30 and TRBJ1-4, the CDR3 gives the full variable domain: SQTIHQWPATLVQPVGSPLSLECTVEGTSNPNLYWYRQAAGRGLQLLFYSVGIGQISSEVPQNLSASRPQDRQFILSSKKLLLSDSGFYLCAWNGGGNEKLFFGSGTQLSVL.